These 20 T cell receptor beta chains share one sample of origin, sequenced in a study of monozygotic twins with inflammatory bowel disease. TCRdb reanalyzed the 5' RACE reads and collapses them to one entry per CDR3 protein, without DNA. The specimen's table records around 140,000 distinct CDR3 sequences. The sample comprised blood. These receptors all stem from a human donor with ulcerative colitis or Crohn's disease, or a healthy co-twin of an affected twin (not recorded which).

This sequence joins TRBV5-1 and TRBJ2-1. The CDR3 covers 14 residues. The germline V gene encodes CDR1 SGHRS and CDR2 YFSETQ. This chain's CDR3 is CASSVRGTYNEQFF.

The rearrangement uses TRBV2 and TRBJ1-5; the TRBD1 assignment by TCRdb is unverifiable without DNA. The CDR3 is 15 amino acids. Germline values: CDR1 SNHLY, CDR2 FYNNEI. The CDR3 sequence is CASSTGQGGFQPQHF.

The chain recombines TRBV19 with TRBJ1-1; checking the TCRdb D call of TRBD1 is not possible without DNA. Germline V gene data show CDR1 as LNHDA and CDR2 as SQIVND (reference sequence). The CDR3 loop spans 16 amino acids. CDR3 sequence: CASSIARQGPNTEAFF.

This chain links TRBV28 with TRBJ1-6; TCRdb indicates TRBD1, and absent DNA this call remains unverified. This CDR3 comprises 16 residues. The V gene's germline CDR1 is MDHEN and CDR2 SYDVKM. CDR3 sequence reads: CASSLTGSPYNSPLHF. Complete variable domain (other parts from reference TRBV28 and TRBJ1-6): DVKVTQSSRYLVKRTGEKVFLECVQDMDHENMFWYRQDPGLGLRLIYFSYDVKMKEKGDIPEGYSVSREKKERFSLILESASTNQTSMYLCASSLTGSPYNSPLHFGNGTRLTVT.

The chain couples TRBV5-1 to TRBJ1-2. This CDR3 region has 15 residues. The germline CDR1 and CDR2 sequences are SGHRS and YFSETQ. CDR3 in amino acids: CASSFTRAGYYGYTF.

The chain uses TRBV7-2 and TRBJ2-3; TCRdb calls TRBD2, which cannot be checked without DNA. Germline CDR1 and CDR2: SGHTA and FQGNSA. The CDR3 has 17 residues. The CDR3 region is CASSSPSGGHPTDTQYF.

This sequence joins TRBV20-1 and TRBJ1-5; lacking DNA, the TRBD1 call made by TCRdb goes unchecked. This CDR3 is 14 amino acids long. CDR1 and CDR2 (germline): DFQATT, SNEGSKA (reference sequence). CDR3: CSARVPGGGQPQHF.

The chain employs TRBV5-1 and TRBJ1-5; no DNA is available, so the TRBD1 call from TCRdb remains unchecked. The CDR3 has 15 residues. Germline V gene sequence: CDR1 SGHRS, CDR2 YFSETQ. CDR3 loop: CASSPQGAWGQPQHF. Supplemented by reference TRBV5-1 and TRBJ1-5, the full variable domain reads KAGVTQTPRYLIKTRGQQVTLSCSPISGHRSVSWYQQTPGQGLQFLFEYFSETQRNKGNFPGRFSGRQFSNSRSEMNVSTLELGDSALYLCASSPQGAWGQPQHFGDGTRLSIL.

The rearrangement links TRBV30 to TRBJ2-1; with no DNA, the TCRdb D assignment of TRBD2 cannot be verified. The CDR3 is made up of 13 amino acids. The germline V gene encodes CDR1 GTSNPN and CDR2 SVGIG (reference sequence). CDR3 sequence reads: CAWTMGGDNEQFF.

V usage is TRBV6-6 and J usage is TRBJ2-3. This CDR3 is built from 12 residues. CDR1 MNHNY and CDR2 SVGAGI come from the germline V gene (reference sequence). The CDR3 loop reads CVSGLAMDTQYF.

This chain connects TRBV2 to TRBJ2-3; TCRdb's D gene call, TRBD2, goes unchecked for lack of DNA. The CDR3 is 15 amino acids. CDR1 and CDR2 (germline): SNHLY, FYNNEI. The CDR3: CASSRTSGNTDTQYF.

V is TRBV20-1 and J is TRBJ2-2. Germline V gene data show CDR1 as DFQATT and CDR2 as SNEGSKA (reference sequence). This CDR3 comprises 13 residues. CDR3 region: CSAPDLNTGELFF.

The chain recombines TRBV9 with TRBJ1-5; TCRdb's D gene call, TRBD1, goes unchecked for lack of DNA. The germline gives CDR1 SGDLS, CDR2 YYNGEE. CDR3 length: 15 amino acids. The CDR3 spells CASSANGGSGQPQHF.

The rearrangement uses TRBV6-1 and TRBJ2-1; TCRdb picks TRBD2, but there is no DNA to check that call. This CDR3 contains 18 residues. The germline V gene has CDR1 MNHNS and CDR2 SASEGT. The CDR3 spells CASSRSPLAGVPYNEQFF.

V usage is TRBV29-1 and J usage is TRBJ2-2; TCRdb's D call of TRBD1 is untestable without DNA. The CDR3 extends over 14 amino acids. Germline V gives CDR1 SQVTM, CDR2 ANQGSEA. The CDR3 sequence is CSANVGQNTGELFF.

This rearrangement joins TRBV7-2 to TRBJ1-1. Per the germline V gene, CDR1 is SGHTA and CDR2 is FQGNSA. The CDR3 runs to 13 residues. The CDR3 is CASSLDMNTEAFF.

The CDR3 loop reads CASSFLGGRYEQYF. The chain recombines TRBV28 with TRBJ2-7; the TRBD1 assignment by TCRdb is unverifiable without DNA. Per the germline V gene, CDR1 is MDHEN and CDR2 is SYDVKM. The CDR3 is 14 amino acids. The complete variable domain, with remaining parts taken from reference TRBV28 and TRBJ2-7, reads DVKVTQSSRYLVKRTGEKVFLECVQDMDHENMFWYRQDPGLGLRLIYFSYDVKMKEKGDIPEGYSVSREKKERFSLILESASTNQTSMYLCASSFLGGRYEQYFGPGTRLTVT.

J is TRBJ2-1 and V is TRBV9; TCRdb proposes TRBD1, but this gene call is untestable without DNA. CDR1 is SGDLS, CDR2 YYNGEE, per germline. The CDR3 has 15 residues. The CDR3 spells CASSVGGSAYNEQFF.

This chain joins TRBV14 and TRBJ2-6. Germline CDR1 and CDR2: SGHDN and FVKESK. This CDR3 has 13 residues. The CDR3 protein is CASSHAGANVLTF.

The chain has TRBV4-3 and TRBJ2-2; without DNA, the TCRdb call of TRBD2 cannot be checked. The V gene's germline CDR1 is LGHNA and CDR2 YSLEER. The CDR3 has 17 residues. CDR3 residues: CASSQRLGGLNTGELFF.